This TCR beta chain is drawn from a study of blood T cells in healthy people across ages. Primers used in a second PCR of roughly 7 to 12 cycles were a sample-barcoded 5' primer and a J-beta primer mix. Carrying 12 random nucleotides, a template-switch adaptor labeled each individual cDNA molecule. Each sample provided no less than 2.5 million CDR3-containing paired-end reads. TCRdb recomputed calls from the 5' RACE reads with MiXCR, one row per CDR3 protein. Found here are roughly 1,300,000 distinct CDR3 sequences, roughly 64% of them singletons; the top ten hold more than 6%. J was trimmed by 1 base and V by 5 bases; bases with no gene match: 9. The CDR3 length is 16 residues. CDR1 is MNHEY, CDR2 SVGAGI, per germline. Drawn from each donor were 8.5 to 10 milliliters of peripheral blood. RNA extraction gave at least 6 micrograms of total RNA per sample.

The source is a man aged 18 to 29 in good health. This rearrangement joins TRBV6-5 to TRBJ2-5; the match to TRBD2 covers 8 bases. The material sequenced was blood. CDR3 sequence: CASSREGRGVQETQYF. The CDR3 nucleotides are TGTGCCAGCAGTCGGGAGGGGCGGGGGGTCCAAGAGACCCAGTACTTC.